This T cell receptor (beta chain) was identified during a study of T cells in Graves' hyperthyroidism and ophthalmopathy. Comment on this clonotype: The antigen is undetermined.

The V and J ends lost 4 bases and 6 bases respectively, with 13 bases between them. Per the germline V gene, CDR1 is LGHDT and CDR2 is YNNKEL (reference sequence). The CDR3 has 14 amino acids. Study observations and caveats: Onset of ophthalmopathy came a median roughly 6.4 months after the model predicted it.

Amplified TCR beta CDR3 regions derived from RNA transcripts. A set of HTBI primers served as the primers for a first-round RT-PCR of the TCR CDR3. MiXCR was run by TCRdb on the multiplex PCR reads, yielding one entry per CDR3 protein. Among a few hundred thousand distinct CDR3 sequences listed, about 13% were seen once. Uncontrolled infection, other autoimmune disease, pregnancy or lactation disqualified patients from enrolment. Each diagnosis drew on symptoms, thyroxine, TRAb, thyroid ultrasound and orbital computed tomography findings. Material: blood. This chain uses TRBV3-1 with TRBJ1-3; no clear D. This clonotype originated in a woman between 40 and 55 years old with Graves' ophthalmopathy. CDR3 residues: CASSRIDTKNTIYF. In nucleotides, the CDR3 is TGTGCCAGCAGCCGCATCGACACGAAAAACACCATATATTTT.